This TCR beta chain was sequenced in a study of T cells in Graves' hyperthyroidism and ophthalmopathy. About the research overall: Peripheral blood was secured at the point of initial diagnosis, before any treatment. Findings of the study overall: Among clonotypes expanded in thyroid above 0.001, most were also found in blood.

The CDR3 sequence is 14 residues long. The germline V and J ends were trimmed by 5 bases and 4 bases, with 14 bases remaining between them. Germline V gene sequence: CDR1 MNHEY, CDR2 SVGAGI. Each diagnosis was grounded in clinical symptoms, serum thyroxine and TRAb, thyroid ultrasound, and orbital computed tomography. It was 10 ml of fresh peripheral blood that supplied the PBMCs. This clonotype appeared many times. Its antigen is unidentified. RNA transcripts provided the source from which TCR beta CDR3 regions were amplified. Carried out on the TCR CDR3, a first-round RT-PCR used the HTBI primer set. Each CDR3 protein gets one entry after TCRdb re-called the multiplex PCR reads with MiXCR. The sample lists 270,000 or so distinct CDR3 sequences, 20% to 25% occurring once.

The chain joins TRBV6-5 to TRBJ1-1; D may be TRBD1 (6 bases). The sample taken for sequencing was blood. This TCR was sampled from a man aged 40-49 years with Graves' hyperthyroidism that later progressed to Graves' ophthalmopathy. The CDR3 loop is CASSTGGGTTEAFF. Here the CDR3 DNA reads TGTGCCAGCAGTACCGGAGGGGGGACCACTGAAGCTTTCTTT.